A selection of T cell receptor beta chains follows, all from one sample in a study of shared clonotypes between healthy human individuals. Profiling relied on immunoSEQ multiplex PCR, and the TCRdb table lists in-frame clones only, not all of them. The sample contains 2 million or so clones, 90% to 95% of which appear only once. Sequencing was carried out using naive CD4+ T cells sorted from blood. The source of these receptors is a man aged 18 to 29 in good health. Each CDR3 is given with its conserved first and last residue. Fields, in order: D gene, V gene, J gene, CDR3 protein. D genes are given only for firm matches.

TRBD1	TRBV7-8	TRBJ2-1	CASSRRDSNNEQFF
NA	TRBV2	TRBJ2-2	CASSDQGIGELFF
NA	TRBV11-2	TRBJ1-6	CASSLERGDRKGALHF
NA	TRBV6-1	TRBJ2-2	CASSRGGTGELFF
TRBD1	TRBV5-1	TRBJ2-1	CASSFTGTDYNEQFF
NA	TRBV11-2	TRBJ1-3	CASSSASGGTGGNTIYF
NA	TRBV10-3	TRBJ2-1	CAISGGAEAYNEQFF
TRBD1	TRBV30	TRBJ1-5	CAWSAGQGGNQPQHF
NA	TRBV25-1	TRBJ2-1	CASSATGKSSYNGQFF
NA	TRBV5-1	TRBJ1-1	CASRYETGTEAFF
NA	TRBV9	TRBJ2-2	CASSVVSGGTGELFF
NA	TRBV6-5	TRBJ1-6	CASSPRRLGGSPLHF
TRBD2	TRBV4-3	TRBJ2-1	CASSQAVAGASYNEQFF
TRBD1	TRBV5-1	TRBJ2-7	CASSPRTGSSYEQYF
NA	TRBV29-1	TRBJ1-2	CSVEGGRGAGYTF
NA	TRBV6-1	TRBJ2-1	CASNLDGSYNEQFF
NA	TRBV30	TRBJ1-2	CAWRVRPLVYGYTF
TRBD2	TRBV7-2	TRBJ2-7	CASSLVVSSGIVIYEQYF
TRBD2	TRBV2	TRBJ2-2	CASSGTSISGYGGELFF
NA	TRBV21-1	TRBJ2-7	CASSKKNRDHYEQYF
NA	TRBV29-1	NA	CSVVYPHRSYEQYF
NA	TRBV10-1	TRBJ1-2	CASSMTGNYGYTF
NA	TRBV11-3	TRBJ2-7	CASSLTRGGEQYF
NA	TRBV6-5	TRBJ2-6	CASSYEGFSGANVLTF
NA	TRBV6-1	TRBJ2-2	CASSEVVTGELFF
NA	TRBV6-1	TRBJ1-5	CASRVLGYQPQHF
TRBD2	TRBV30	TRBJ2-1	CAWSVGLAGVNEQFF
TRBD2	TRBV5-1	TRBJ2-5	CASSFSGGETQYF
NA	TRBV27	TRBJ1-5	CASSPRATTYNQPQHF
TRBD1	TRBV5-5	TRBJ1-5	CASSLRGPDQPQHF
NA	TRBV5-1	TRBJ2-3	CASSLWTDTQYF
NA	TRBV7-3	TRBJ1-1	CASSPEGNSMNTEAFF
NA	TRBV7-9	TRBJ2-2	CASSLGYSNTGELFF
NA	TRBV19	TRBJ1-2	CASSIAGGRAYGYTF
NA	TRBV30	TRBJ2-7	CAWTPSGRYEQYF
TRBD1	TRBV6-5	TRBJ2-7	CASNSRGQGDYEQYF
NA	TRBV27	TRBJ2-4	CASSAEWAKNIQYF
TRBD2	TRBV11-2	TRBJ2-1	CASSLGTSGASEQFF
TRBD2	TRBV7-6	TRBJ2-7	CASSLGLGRSYEQYF
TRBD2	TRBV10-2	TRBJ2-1	CASSESGLAGSSYNEQFF
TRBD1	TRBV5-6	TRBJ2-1	CASSVQGAANEQFF
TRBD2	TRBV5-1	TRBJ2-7	CASSSRPSGRSTYEQYF
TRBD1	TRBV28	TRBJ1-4	CASSFSGTGSEKLFF